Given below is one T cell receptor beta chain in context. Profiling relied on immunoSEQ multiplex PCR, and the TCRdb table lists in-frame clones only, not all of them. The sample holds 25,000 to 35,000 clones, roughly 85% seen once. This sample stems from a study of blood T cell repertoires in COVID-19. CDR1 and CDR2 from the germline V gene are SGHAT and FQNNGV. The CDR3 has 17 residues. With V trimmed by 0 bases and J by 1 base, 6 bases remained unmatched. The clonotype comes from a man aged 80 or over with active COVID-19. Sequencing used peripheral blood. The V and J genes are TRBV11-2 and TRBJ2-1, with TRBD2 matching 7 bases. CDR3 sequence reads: CASSLDSGGISYNEQFF. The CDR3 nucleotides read TGTGCCAGCAGCTTAGATTCGGGGGGAATATCCTACAATGAGCAGTTCTTC.